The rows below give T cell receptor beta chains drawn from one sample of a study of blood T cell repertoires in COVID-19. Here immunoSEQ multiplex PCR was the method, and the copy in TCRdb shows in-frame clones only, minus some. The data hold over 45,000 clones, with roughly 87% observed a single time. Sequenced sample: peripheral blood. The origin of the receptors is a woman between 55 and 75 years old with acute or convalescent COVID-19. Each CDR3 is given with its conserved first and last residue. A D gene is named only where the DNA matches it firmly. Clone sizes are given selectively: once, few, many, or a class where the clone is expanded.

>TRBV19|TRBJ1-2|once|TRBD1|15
CASTGQGAQIDGYTF
TGTGCCAGTACAGGACAGGGGGCGCAGATAGATGGCTACACCTTC
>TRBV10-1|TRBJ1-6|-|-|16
CASSEFGQTYNSPLHF
TGCGCCAGCAGTGAGTTTGGGCAGACATATAATTCACCCCTCCACTTT
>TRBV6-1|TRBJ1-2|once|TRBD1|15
CASSEAGQGDHGYTF
TGTGCCAGCAGTGAAGCAGGCCAGGGGGACCATGGCTACACCTTC
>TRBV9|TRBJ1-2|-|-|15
CASSVDPGQDYGYTF
TGTGCCAGCAGCGTAGACCCAGGGCAGGACTATGGCTACACCTTC
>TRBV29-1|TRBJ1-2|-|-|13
CSVDLRSSIGYTF
TGCAGCGTTGATTTGAGGAGCTCTATCGGCTACACCTTC
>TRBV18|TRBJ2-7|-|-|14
CASSRLLRDYEQYF
TGTGCCAGCTCACGCCTTTTGCGGGATTACGAGCAGTACTTC
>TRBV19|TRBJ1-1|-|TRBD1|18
CASSTPRTGARGNTEAFF
TGTGCCAGTAGTACCCCTCGGACAGGGGCAAGGGGGAACACTGAAGCTTTCTTT
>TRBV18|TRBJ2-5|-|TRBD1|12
CASSAGGETQYF
TGTGCCAGCTCTGCAGGGGGAGAGACCCAGTACTTC
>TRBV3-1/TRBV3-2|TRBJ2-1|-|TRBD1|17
CASSPSKGRGLDNEQFF
TGTGCCAGCAGCCCATCAAAGGGCAGGGGGCTCGACAATGAGCAGTTCTTC
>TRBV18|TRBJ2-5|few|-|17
CASSLEPLLADQETQYF
TGTGCCAGCTCACTGGAGCCCTTACTAGCAGATCAAGAGACCCAGTACTTC
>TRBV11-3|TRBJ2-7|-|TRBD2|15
CASSPRLAGTYEQYF
TGTGCCAGCAGCCCACGACTAGCGGGGACCTACGAGCAGTACTTC
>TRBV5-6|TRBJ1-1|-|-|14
CASSIRAVGTEAFF
TGTGCCAGCAGCATCAGGGCTGTGGGGACTGAAGCTTTCTTT
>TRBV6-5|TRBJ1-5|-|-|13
CASRYRENQPQHF
TGTGCCAGCAGATACAGGGAGAATCAGCCCCAGCATTTT
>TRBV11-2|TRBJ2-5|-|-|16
CASSAPGDPGTKTQYF
TGTGCCAGCAGCGCACCAGGGGACCCAGGTACGAAGACCCAGTACTTC
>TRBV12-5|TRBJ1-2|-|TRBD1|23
CASGLLAAVWGATGTDTNYGYTF
TGTGCTAGTGGTTTGTTAGCAGCGGTTTGGGGGGCGACGGGGACAGATACTAACTATGGCTACACCTTC
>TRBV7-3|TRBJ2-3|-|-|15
CASSLTWDLADTQYF
TGTGCCAGCAGCTTAACGTGGGACTTGGCAGATACGCAGTATTTT
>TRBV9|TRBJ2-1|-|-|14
CASSATSSYNEQFF
TGTGCCAGCAGTGCAACCAGCTCCTACAATGAGCAGTTCTTC
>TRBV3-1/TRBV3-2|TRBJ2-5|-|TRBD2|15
CASSSRLAGQETQYF
TGTGCCAGCAGCTCGCGACTAGCGGGACAAGAGACCCAGTACTTC
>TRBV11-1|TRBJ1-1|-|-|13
CASSLVRKSEAFF
TGTGCCAGCAGCTTAGTGAGGAAGAGTGAAGCTTTCTTT
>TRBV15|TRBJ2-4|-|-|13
CATSRGAEGTQYF
TGTGCCACCAGCAGAGGAGCCGAGGGAACACAGTACTTC
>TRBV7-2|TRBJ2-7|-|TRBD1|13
CASTPNRDSEQYF
TGTGCCAGCACCCCAAACAGGGACAGCGAGCAGTACTTC
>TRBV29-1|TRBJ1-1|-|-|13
CSVGAAPNTEAFF
TGCAGCGTTGGGGCTGCCCCGAACACTGAAGCTTTCTTT
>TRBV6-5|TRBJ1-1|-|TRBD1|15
CASRPYRGGSPEAFF
TGTGCCAGCAGGCCCTATCGAGGGGGCAGTCCCGAAGCTTTCTTT
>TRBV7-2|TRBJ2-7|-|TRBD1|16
CASSLTTGTGGYEQYF
TGTGCCAGCAGCTTAACCACCGGGACAGGGGGTTACGAGCAGTACTTC
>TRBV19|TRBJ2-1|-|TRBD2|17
CASSIKTSGGLYNEQFF
TGTGCCAGTAGTATAAAGACTAGCGGGGGGCTCTACAATGAGCAGTTCTTC
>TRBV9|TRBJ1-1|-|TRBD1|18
CASSTDVPRTGHTGEAFF
TGTGCCAGCAGCACAGACGTGCCCCGGACAGGTCACACGGGTGAAGCTTTCTTT
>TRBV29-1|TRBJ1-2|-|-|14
CSVGHGQKRDGYTF
TGCAGCGTTGGACACGGACAGAAGAGAGATGGCTACACCTTC
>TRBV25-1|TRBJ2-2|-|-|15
CASSPTDYDTGELFF
TGTGCCAGCAGCCCCACGGACTACGACACCGGGGAGCTGTTTTTT
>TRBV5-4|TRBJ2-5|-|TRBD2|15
CASSLAGGRKETQYF
TGTGCCAGCAGCTTAGCGGGGGGGAGAAAAGAGACCCAGTACTTC
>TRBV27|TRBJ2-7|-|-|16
CASSLSPGQGMNEQYF
TGTGCCAGCAGTTTATCGCCCGGGCAGGGGATGAACGAGCAGTACTTC
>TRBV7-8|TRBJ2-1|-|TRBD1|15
CASSTDRGSYNEQFF
TGTGCCAGCAGCACAGACAGGGGATCCTACAATGAGCAGTTCTTC
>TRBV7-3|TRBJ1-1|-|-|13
CASSSIEGTEAFF
TGTGCCAGCAGCTCAATCGAGGGCACTGAAGCTTTCTTT
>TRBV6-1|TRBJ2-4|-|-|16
CASSAWTTQAKNIQYF
TGTGCCAGCAGTGCCTGGACAACCCAAGCCAAAAACATTCAGTACTTC
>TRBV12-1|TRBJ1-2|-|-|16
CASSFFPGITNYGYTF
TGTGCCAGCAGCTTTTTTCCAGGAATTACTAACTATGGCTACACCTTC
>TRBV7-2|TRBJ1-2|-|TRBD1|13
CASSQNRGLGYTF
TGTGCCAGCAGCCAAAACAGGGGGCTGGGATACACCTTC
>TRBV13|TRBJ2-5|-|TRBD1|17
CASSILRDRGLGETQYF
TGTGCCAGCAGCATCCTCCGGGACAGGGGATTAGGGGAGACCCAGTACTTC
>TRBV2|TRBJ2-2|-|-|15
CASKFATANTGELFF
TGTGCCAGCAAGTTCGCGACAGCGAACACCGGGGAGCTGTTTTTT
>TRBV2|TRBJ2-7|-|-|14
CASSGPGRSYEQYF
TGTGCCAGCAGTGGCCCGGGGAGGTCCTACGAGCAGTACTTC
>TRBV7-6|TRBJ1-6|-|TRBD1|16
CASSLSTGTGGSPLHF
TGTGCCAGCAGCTTATCTACCGGGACAGGGGGATCACCCCTCCACTTT
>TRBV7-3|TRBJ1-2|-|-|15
CASSPQGTPNYGYTF
TGTGCCAGCAGCCCCCAGGGTACTCCGAACTATGGCTACACCTTC
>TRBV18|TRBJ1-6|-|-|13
CASSLAQDSPLHF
TGTGCCAGCTCACTAGCACAAGATTCACCCCTCCACTTT
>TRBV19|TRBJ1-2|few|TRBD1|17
CASSIARTTRTGNGYTF
TGTGCCAGTAGTATAGCCCGCACTACCAGGACAGGGAATGGCTACACCTTC
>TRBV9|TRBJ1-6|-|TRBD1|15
CASSVGRGYNSPLHF
TGTGCCAGCAGCGTAGGCAGGGGGTACAATTCACCCCTCCACTTT
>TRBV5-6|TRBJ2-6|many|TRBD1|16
CASSLGTGVGANVLTF
TGTGCCAGCAGCTTGGGGACAGGGGTCGGGGCCAACGTCCTGACTTTC
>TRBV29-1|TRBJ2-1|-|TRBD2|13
CSVAGVSYNEQFF
TGCAGCGTGGCGGGGGTCTCCTACAATGAGCAGTTCTTC
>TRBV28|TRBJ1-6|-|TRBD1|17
CASSSPTTGTVNSPLHF
TGTGCCAGCAGTTCCCCTACAACCGGGACAGTAAATTCACCCCTCCACTTT
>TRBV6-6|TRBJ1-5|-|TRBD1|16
CASRPGQGAGNQPQHF
TGTGCCAGCAGACCTGGACAGGGGGCAGGCAATCAGCCCCAGCATTTT
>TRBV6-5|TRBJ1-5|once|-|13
CASSNRDGQPQHF
TGTGCCAGCAGTAACAGGGACGGTCAGCCCCAGCATTTT
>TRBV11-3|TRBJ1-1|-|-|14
CASSPGGSDTEAFF
TGTGCCAGCAGCCCCGGGGGGTCGGACACTGAAGCTTTCTTT
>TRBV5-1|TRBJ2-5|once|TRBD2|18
CASRSGTSGRLSEETQYF
TGCGCCAGCAGGTCAGGCACTAGCGGGAGACTCTCCGAAGAGACCCAGTACTTC
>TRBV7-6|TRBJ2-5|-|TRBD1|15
CASSPRTGRQETQYF
TGTGCCAGCAGCCCACGGACAGGGCGGCAAGAGACCCAGTACTTC